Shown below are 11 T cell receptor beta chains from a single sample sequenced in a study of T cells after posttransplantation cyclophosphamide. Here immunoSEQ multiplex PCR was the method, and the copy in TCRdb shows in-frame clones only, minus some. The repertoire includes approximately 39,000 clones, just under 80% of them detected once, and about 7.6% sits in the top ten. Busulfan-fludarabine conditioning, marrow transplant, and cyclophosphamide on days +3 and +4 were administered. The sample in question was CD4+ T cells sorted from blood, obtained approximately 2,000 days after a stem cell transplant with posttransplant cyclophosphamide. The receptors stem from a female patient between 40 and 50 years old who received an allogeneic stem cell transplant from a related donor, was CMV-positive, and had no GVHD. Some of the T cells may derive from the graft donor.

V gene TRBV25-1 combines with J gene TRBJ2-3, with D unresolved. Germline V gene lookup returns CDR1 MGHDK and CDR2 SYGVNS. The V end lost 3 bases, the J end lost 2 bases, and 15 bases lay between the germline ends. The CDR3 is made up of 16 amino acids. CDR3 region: CASSESHFYSTDTQYF. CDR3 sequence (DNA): TGTGCCAGCAGTGAGTCTCATTTCTACTCCACAGATACGCAGTATTTT.

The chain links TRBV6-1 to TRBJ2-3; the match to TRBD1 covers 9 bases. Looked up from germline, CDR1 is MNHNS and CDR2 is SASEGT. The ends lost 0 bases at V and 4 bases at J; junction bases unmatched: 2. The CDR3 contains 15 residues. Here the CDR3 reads CASSEARTGADTQYF. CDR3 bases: TGTGCCAGCAGTGAAGCCAGGACAGGGGCAGATACGCAGTATTTT.

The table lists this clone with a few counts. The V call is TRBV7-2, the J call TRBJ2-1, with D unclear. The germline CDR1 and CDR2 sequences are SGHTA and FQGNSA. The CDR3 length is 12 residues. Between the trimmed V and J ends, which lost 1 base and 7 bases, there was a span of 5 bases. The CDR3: CASSLERNEQFF. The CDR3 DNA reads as TGTGCCAGCAGCTTAGAGAGGAATGAGCAGTTCTTC.

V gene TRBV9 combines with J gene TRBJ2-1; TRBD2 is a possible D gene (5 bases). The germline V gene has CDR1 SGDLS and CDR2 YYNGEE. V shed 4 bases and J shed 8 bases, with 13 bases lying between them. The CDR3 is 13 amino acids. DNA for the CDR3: TGTGCCAGCAGCCCCTCGGGGAAGGATGAGCAGTTCTTC. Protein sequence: CASSPSGKDEQFF.

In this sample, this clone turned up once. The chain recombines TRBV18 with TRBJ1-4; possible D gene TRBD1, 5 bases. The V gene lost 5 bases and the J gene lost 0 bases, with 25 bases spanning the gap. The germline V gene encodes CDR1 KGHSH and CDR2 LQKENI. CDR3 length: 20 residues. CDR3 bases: TGTGCCAGCTCAATCTTACCGCAGGGATTATCCGTTGCAACTAATGAAAAACTGTTTTTT. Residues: CASSILPQGLSVATNEKLFF.

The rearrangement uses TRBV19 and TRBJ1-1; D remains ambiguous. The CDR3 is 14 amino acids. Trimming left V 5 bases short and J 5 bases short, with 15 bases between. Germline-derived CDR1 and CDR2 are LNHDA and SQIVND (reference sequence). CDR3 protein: CASSPYGDGTEAFF. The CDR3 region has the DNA TGTGCCAGTAGTCCCTACGGGGATGGAACTGAAGCTTTCTTT.

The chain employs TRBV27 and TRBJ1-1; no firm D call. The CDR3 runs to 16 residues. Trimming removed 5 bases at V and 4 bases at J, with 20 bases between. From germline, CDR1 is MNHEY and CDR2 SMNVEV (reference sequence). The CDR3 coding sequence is TGTGCCAGCAGTCCCCGCTGGAGTGGGTGGAGCACTGAAGCTTTCTTT. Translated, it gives CASSPRWSGWSTEAFF.

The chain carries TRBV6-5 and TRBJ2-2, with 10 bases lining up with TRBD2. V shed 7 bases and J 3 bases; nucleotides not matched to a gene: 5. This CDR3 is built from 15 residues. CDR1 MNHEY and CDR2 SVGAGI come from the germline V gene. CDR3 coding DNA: TGTGCCAGCACCCGAGCGGGGGGGCACACCGGGGAGCTGTTTTTT. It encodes CASTRAGGHTGELFF.

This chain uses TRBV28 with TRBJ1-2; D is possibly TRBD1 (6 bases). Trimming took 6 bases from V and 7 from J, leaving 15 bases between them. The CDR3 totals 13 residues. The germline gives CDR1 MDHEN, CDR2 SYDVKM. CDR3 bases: TGTGCCAGCAGCCTAGACAGGCGTCGTGGCTACACCTTC. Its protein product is CASSLDRRRGYTF.

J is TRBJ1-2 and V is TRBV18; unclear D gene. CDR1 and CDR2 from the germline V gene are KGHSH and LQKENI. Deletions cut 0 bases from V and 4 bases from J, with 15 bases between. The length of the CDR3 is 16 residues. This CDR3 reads CASSPPGHTLLYGYTF. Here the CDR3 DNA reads TGTGCCAGCTCACCACCGGGCCATACGCTACTCTATGGCTACACCTTC.

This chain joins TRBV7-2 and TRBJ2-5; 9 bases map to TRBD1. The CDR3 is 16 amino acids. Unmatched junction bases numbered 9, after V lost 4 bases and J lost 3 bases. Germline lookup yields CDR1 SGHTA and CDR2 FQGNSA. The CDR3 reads CASSSRGDRDKETQYF. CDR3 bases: TGTGCCAGCAGCTCGAGAGGGGACAGGGACAAAGAGACCCAGTACTTC.